This T cell receptor (beta chain) was observed in a study of blood T cells in healthy people across ages. The study's findings and limits: It was found that TCR beta diversity correlated strongly with the percentage of naive T cells. From one million sequenced T cells, diversity estimates were lower bounds.

The germline V and J ends were trimmed by 1 base and 7 bases, with 6 bases remaining between them. Germline CDR1 is SGHKS and CDR2 is YYEKEE (reference sequence). CDR3 length: 11 amino acids. As for this clonotype: Its target is not known.

A J-beta primer mix and a sample-barcoded 5' primer were used in a second PCR of roughly 6 to 11 cycles. MiXCR, run by TCRdb on the 5' RACE reads, gives a single entry per CDR3 protein. The repertoire holds fewer than 900,000 distinct CDR3 sequences, with more than 40% as singletons. This TCR derives from a woman aged 55-69 years in good health. This chain uses TRBV5-5 with TRBJ2-7; the D is unclear. Sequenced: blood. DNA of the CDR3: TGTGCCAGCAGCTTGTTGGATGAGCAGTACTTC. Translated, it gives CASSLLDEQYF.